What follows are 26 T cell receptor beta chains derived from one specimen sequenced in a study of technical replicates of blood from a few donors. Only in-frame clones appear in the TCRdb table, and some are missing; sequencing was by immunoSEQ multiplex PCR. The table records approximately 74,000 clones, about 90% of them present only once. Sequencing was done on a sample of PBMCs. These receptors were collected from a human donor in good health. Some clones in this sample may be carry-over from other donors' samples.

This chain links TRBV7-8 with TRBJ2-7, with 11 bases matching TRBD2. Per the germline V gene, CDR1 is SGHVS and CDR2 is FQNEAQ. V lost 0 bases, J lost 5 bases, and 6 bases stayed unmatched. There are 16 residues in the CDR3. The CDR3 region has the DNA TGTGCCAGCAGCTTAGCTAGCGGGGGGGCCGGGCACGAGCAGTACTTC. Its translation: CASSLASGGAGHEQYF.

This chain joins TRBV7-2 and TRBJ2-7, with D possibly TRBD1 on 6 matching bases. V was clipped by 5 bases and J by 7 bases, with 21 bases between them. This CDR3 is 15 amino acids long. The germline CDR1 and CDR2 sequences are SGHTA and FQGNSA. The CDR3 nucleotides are TGTGCCAGCAGCCCCCAGGGGCGGGCCTCGGGAGAGCAGTACTTC. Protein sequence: CASSPQGRASGEQYF.

CDR3 loop: CASSRGGAAGGRGDTQYF. The CDR3 coding sequence is TGCGCCAGCAGCCGGGGTGGTGCAGCGGGGGGGCGTGGAGATACGCAGTATTTT. The V call is TRBV4-3, the J call TRBJ2-3, with 10 bases that match TRBD2. CDR1 and CDR2 from the germline V gene are LGHNA and YSLEER. V lost 4 bases and J lost 5; bases outside the gene matches: 15. The CDR3 loop spans 18 amino acids.

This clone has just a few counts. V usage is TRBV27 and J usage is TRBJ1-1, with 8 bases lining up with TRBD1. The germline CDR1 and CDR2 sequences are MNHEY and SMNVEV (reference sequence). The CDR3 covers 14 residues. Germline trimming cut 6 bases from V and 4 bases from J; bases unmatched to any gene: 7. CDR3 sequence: CASSSGGSGTEAFF. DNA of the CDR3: TGTGCCAGCAGCTCAGGGGGCTCGGGCACTGAAGCTTTCTTT.

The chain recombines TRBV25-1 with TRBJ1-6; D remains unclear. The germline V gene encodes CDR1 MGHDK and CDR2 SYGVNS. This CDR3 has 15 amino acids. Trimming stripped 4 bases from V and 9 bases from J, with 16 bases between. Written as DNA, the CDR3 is TGTGCCAGCAGTGCGGCGGCCGGGGATAGTTCACCCCTCCACTTT. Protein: CASSAAAGDSSPLHF.

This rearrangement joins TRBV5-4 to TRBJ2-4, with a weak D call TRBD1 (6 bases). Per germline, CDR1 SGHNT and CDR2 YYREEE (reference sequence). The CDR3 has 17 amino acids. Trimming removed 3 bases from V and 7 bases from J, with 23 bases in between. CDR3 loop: CASSSDGDIRKNNIQYF. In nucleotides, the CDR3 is TGTGCCAGCAGCTCCGACGGGGACATCCGTAAAAATAACATTCAGTACTTC.

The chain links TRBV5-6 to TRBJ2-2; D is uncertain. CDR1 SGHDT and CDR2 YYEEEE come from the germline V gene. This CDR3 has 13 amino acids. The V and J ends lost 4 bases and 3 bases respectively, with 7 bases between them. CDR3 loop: CASSREYTGELFF. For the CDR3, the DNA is TGTGCCAGCAGCCGCGAGTACACCGGGGAGCTGTTTTTT.

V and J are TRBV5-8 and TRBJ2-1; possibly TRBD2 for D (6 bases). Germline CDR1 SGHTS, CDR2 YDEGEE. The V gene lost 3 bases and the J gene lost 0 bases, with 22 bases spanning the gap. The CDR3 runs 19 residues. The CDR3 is CASSSVGASALSSYNEQFF. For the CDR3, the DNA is TGTGCCAGCAGCTCCGTCGGGGCTAGCGCGCTTAGCTCCTACAATGAGCAGTTCTTC.

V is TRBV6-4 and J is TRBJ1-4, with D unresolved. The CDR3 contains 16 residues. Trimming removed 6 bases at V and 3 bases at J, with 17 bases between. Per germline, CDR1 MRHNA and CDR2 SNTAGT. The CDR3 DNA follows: TGTGCCAGCAGGACGCCATCTAGCGAAGCTAATGAAAAACTGTTTTTT. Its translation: CASRTPSSEANEKLFF.

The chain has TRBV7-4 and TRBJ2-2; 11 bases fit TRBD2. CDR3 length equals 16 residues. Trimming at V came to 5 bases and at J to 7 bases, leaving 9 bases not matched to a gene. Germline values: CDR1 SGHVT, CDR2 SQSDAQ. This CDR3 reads CASSPEVAGGHGELFF. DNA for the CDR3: TGTGCCAGCAGCCCCGAGGTAGCGGGGGGGCACGGGGAGCTGTTTTTT.

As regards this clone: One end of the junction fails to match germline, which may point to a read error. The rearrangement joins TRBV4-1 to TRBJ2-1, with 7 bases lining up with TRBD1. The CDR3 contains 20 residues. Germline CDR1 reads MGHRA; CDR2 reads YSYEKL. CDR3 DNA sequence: TGCGCCAGCGGCCAAGGTAGTGCTCGTCTTAGGGACAGATACTACAATGAGCAGTTCTTC. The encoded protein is CASGQGSARLRDRYYNEQFF.

The CDR3 bases are TGCAGCGTTGACCCACAACAGACTAACTATGGCTACACCTTC. Its protein is CSVDPQQTNYGYTF. The chain combines TRBV29-1 with TRBJ1-2; no clear D. Germline CDR1 SQVTM, CDR2 ANQGSEA. The CDR3 is 14 residues long. V was cut by 3 bases and J by 0 bases, with 11 bases left in between.

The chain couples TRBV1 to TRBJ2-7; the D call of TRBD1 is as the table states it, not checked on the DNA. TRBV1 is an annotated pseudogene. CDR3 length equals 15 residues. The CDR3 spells CTSSHLNRGRYEQYF. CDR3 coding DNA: TGCACCAGCAGCCACCTCAACAGGGGGAGATACGAGCAGTACTTC.

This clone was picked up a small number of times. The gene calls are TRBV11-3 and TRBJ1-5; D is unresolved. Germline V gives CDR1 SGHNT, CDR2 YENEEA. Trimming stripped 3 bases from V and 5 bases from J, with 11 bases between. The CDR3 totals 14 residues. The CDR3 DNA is TGTGCCAGCAGCTTGGGCCCGCTCCATCAGCCCCAGCATTTT. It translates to CASSLGPLHQPQHF.

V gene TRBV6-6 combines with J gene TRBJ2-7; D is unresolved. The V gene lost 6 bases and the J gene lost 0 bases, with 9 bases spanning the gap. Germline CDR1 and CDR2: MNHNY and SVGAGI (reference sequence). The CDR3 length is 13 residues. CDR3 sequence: CASSLGVSYEQYF. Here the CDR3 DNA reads TGTGCCAGCAGCCTTGGAGTCTCCTACGAGCAGTACTTC.

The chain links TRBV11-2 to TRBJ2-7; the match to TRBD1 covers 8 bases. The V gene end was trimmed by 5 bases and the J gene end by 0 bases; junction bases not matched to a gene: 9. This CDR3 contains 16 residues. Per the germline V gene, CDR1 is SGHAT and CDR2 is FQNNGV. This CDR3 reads CASSQNRGRSSYEQYF. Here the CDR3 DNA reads TGTGCCAGCAGCCAAAACAGGGGGAGGAGCTCCTACGAGCAGTACTTC.

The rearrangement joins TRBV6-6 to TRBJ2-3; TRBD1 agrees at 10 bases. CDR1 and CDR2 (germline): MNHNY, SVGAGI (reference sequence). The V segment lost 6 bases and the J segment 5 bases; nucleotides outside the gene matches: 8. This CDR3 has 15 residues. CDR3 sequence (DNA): TGTGCCAGCAGGTCTCCGGGGACAGGGGAAGATACGCAGTATTTT. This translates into CASRSPGTGEDTQYF.

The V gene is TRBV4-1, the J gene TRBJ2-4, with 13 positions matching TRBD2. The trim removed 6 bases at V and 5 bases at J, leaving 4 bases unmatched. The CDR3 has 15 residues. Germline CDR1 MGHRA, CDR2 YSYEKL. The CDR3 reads CASSPTSGGENIQYF. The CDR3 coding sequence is TGCGCCAGCAGTCCAACTAGCGGGGGGGAAAACATTCAGTACTTC.

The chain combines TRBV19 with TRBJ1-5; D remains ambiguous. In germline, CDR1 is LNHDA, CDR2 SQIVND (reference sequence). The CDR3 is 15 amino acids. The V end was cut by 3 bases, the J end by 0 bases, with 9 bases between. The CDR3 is CASSIGPYSNQPQHF. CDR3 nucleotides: TGTGCCAGTAGTATTGGGCCGTATAGCAATCAGCCCCAGCATTTT.

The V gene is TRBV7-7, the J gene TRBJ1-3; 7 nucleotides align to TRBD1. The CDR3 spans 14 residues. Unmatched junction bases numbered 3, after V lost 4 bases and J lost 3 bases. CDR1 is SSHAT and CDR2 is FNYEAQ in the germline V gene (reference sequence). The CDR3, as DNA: TGTGCCAGCAGCTCAGGGGGGCTTGGAAACACCATATATTTT. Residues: CASSSGGLGNTIYF.

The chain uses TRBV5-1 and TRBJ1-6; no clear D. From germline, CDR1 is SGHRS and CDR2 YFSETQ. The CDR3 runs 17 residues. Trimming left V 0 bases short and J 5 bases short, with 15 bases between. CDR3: CASSLVQTGGNNSPLHF. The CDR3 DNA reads TGCGCCAGCAGCTTGGTCCAGACTGGCGGCAATAATTCACCCCTCCACTTT.

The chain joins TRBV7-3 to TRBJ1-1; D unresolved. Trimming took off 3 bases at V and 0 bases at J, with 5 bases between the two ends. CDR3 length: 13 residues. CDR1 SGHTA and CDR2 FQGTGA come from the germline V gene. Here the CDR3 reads CASSFLMNTEAFF. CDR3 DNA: TGTGCCAGCAGCTTTCTAATGAACACTGAAGCTTTCTTT.

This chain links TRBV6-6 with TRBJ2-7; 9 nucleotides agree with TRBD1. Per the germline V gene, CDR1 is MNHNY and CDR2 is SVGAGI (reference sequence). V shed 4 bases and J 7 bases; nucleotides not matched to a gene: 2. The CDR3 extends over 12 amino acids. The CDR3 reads CASSWGQGEQYF. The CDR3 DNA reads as TGTGCCAGCAGTTGGGGACAGGGAGAGCAGTACTTC.

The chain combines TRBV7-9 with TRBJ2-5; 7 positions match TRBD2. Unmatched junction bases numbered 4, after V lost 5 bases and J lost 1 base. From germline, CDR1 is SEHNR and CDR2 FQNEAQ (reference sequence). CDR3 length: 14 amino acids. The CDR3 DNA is TGTGCCAGCAGCCCGGGACTACTCCAAGAGACCCAGTACTTC. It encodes CASSPGLLQETQYF. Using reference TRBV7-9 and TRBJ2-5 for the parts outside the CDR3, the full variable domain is DTGVSQNPRHKITKRGQNVTFRCDPISEHNRLYWYRQTLGQGPEFLTYFQNEAQLEKSRLLSDRFSAERPKGSFSTLEIQRTEQGDSAMYLCASSPGLLQETQYFGPGTRLLVL.

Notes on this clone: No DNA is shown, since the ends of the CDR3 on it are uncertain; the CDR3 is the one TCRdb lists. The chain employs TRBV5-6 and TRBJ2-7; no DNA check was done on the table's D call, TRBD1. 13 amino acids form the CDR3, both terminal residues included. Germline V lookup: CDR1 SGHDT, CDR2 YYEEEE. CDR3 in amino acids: CASSFGQGAVLYF.

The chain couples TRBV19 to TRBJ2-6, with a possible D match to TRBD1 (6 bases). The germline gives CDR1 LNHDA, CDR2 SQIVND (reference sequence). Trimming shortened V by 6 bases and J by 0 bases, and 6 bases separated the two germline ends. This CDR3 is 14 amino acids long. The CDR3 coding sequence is TGTGCCAGTAGGGACAGCTCTGGGGCCAACGTCCTGACTTTC. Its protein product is CASRDSSGANVLTF.